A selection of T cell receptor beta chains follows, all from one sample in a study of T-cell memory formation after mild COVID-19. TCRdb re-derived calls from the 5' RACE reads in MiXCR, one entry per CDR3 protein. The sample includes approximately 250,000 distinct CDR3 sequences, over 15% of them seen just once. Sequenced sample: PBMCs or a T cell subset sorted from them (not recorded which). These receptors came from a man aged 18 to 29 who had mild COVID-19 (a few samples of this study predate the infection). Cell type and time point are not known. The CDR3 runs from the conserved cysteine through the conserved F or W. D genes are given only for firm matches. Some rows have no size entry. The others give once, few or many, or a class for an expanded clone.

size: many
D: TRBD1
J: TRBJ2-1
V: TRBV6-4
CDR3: CASSDTTGAYNEQFF
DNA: TGTGCCAGCAGTGACACCACAGGGGCGTACAATGAGCAGTTCTTC

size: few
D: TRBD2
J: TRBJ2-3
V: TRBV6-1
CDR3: CASSEARTSGASTDTQYF
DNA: TGTGCCAGCAGTGAAGCCCGGACTAGCGGGGCTAGCACAGATACGCAGTATTTT

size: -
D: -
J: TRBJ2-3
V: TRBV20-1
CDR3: CSATGQGPDTQYF
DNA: TGCAGTGCTACGGGGCAGGGGCCAGATACGCAGTATTTT

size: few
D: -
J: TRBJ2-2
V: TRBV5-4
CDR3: CASSLAFADTGELFF
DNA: TGTGCCAGCAGCTTGGCCTTTGCGGACACCGGGGAGCTGTTTTTT

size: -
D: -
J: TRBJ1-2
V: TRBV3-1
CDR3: CASSQGRGVESGYTF
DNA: TGTGCCAGCAGCCAGGGACGCGGGGTAGAAAGTGGCTACACCTTC

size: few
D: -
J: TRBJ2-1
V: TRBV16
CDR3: CASSQWADVVWEQFF
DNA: TGTGCCAGCAGCCAATGGGCGGACGTCGTGTGGGAGCAGTTCTTC

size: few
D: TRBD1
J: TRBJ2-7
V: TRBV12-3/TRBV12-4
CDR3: CASSIADRAHEQYF
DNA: TGTGCCAGCAGTATCGCGGACAGGGCCCACGAGCAGTACTTC

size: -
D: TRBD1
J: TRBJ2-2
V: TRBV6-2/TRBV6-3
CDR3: CASSDRQGRTGELVF
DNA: TGTGCCAGCAGTGATCGACAGGGGAGAACCGGGGAGCTGGTTTTT

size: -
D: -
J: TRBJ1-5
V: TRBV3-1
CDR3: CASSQDWDQPQHF
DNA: TGTGCCAGCAGCCAAGATTGGGATCAGCCCCAGCATTTT

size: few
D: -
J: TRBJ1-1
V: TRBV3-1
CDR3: CASSQLRGTEAFF
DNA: TGTGCCAGCAGCCAATTGAGGGGGACTGAAGCTTTCTTT

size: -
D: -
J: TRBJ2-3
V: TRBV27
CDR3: CASSLSPQVGTDTQYF
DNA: TGTGCCAGCAGTTTATCGCCCCAGGTGGGCACAGATACGCAGTATTTT

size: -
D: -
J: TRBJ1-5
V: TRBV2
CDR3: CASNPTATGPQHF
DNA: TGTGCCAGCAATCCGACAGCGACGGGGCCCCAGCATTTT

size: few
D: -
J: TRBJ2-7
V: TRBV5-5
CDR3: CASSARVSYEQYF
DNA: TGTGCCAGCAGCGCTAGGGTTTCCTACGAGCAGTACTTC

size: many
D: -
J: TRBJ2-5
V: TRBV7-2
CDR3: CASSYDGETQYF
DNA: TGTGCCAGCAGTTATGACGGTGAGACCCAGTACTTC

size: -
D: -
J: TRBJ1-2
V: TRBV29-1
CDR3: CSVPPPRPRGYTF
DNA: TGCAGCGTTCCCCCCCCGAGGCCGCGGGGCTACACCTTC

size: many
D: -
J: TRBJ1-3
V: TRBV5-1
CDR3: CASSLTANSGNTIYF
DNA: TGCGCCAGCAGCTTGACGGCAAACTCTGGAAACACCATATATTTT

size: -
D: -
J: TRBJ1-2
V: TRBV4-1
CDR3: CASSHPLTGSNYGYTF
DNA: TGCGCCAGCAGCCACCCTTTGACAGGTTCCAACTATGGCTACACCTTC

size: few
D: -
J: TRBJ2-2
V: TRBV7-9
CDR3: CASQSLSGKGGTGELFF
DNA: TGTGCCAGCCAATCGTTATCAGGGAAAGGAGGGACCGGGGAGCTGTTTTTT

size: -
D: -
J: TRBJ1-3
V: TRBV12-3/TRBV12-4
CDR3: CASRSASGNTIYF
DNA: TGTGCCAGCAGATCAGCCTCTGGAAACACCATATATTTT

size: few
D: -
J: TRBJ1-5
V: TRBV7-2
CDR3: CASRVGNQPQHF
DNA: TGTGCCAGCAGGGTGGGCAATCAGCCCCAGCATTTT

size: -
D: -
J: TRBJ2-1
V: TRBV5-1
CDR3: CASSTRTISISYNEQFF
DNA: TGCGCCAGCAGCACCAGGACCATATCTATCTCCTACAATGAGCAGTTCTTC

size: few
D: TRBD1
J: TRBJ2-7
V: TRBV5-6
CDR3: CASSSPGQSPYEQYF
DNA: TGTGCCAGCAGCTCTCCGGGACAGAGTCCCTACGAGCAGTACTTC

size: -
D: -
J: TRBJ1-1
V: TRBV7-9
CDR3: CASSSAVNTEAFF
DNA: TGTGCCAGCAGCTCAGCAGTGAACACTGAAGCTTTCTTT

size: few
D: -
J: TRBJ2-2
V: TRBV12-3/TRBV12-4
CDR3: CASSARGQGTGELFF
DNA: TGTGCCAGCAGTGCCCGGGGGCAGGGGACCGGGGAGCTGTTTTTT

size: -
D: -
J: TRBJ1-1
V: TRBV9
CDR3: CASSPSSGTSNTEAFF
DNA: TGTGCCAGCAGCCCATCATCCGGGACATCGAACACTGAAGCTTTCTTT

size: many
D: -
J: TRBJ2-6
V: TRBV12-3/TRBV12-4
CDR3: CASSPGRGSFGANVLTF
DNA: TGTGCCAGCAGCCCTGGCAGGGGTAGTTTTGGGGCCAACGTCCTGACTTTC

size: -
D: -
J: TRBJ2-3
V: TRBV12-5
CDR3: CASGLVVSTSTDTQYF
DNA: TGTGCTAGTGGTTTGGTCGTGAGCACTAGCACAGATACGCAGTATTTT

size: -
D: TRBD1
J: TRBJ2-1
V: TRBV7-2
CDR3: CASSTLGQGSGSYNEQFF
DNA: TGTGCCAGCAGCACCCTGGGACAGGGGAGTGGATCCTACAATGAGCAGTTCTTC

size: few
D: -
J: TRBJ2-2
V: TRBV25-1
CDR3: CASTRGVSTGELFF
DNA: TGTGCCAGCACGAGGGGGGTTAGCACCGGGGAGCTGTTTTTT

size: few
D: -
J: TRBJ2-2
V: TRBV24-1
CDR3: CATSGRVNTGELFF
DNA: TGTGCCACCAGTGGAAGGGTGAACACCGGGGAGCTGTTTTTT

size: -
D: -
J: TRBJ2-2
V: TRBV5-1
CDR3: CASSSGEGRSGTGELFF
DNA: TGCGCCAGCAGCTCCGGTGAAGGACGGTCGGGCACCGGGGAGCTGTTTTTT